Listed below are T cell receptor beta chains from one sample, sequenced in a study of T cell repertoires in cytomegalovirus infection. MiXCR, run by TCRdb on the reads, gives a single entry per CDR3 protein. Of almost 550,000 distinct CDR3 sequences listed, about 15% are singletons. The specimen sequenced was CD8+ T cells from PBMCs. The source of these receptors is a human donor in good health (CMV status not recorded). Some clones in this sample may be carry-over from other donors' samples. Each CDR3 is given with its conserved first and last residue. D genes are given only for firm matches. Expanded clones get a size class; other rows say once, few or many, or leave the size out.

J: TRBJ1-1; size: many; D: TRBD1; V: TRBV11-2; CDR3: CASSSWDRSNTEAFF; DNA: TGTGCCAGCAGCTCCTGGGACAGGTCGAACACTGAAGCTTTCTTT
J: TRBJ1-6; size: many; D: NA; V: TRBV7-6; CDR3: CASSLAGTKGYSPLHF; DNA: TGTGCCAGCAGCTTAGCGGGGACGAAAGGTTATTCACCCCTCCACTTT
J: TRBJ2-7; size: few; D: NA; V: TRBV24-1; CDR3: CATSDFRNPETYEQYF; DNA: TGTGCCACCAGTGATTTTCGCAACCCCGAAACGTACGAGCAGTACTTC
J: TRBJ2-3; size: many; D: TRBD2; V: TRBV28; CDR3: CASSLREKLDTQYF; DNA: TGTGCCAGCAGTTTGCGGGAGAAATTAGATACGCAGTATTTT
J: TRBJ1-1; size: few; D: NA; V: TRBV20-1; CDR3: CSARVVGYGTEAFF; DNA: TGCAGTGCTAGAGTTGTAGGGTATGGCACTGAAGCTTTCTTT
J: TRBJ2-7; size: NA; D: TRBD2; V: TRBV5-6; CDR3: CASSLGTSERSSYEQYF; DNA: TGTGCCAGCAGCCTGGGGACTAGCGAACGTAGCTCCTACGAGCAGTACTTC
J: TRBJ1-4; size: many; D: NA; V: TRBV28; CDR3: CASSLGAAGAVVFF; DNA: TGTGCCAGCAGTTTAGGAGCGGCGGGGGCCGTGGTGTTTTTT
J: TRBJ2-3; size: NA; D: TRBD1; V: TRBV4-1; CDR3: CASSQGTGGLDTQYF; DNA: TGCGCCAGCAGCCAAGGGACAGGGGGCCTAGATACGCAGTATTTT
J: TRBJ2-5; size: few; D: NA; V: TRBV12-5; CDR3: CASGNGQIQETQYF; DNA: TGTGCTAGTGGGAATGGACAGATACAAGAGACCCAGTACTTC
J: TRBJ2-1; size: NA; D: TRBD1; V: TRBV6-6; CDR3: CASSPGQGSNYNEQFF; DNA: TGTGCCAGCAGCCCCGGACAGGGAAGCAACTACAATGAGCAGTTCTTC
J: TRBJ2-3; size: many; D: NA; V: TRBV4-2; CDR3: CASSQALGSSHTDTQYF; DNA: TGTGCCAGCAGCCAAGCCTTGGGCAGCTCCCACACAGATACGCAGTATTTT
J: TRBJ1-6; size: many; D: NA; V: TRBV15; CDR3: CATSRVGESSYNSPLHF; DNA: TGTGCCACCAGCAGAGTAGGCGAAAGCTCCTATAATTCACCCCTCCACTTT
J: TRBJ2-1; size: few; D: NA; V: TRBV6-6; CDR3: CASSYVGFSYNEQFF; DNA: TGTGCCAGCAGTTACGTCGGATTCTCCTACAATGAGCAGTTCTTC
J: TRBJ1-2; size: many; D: NA; V: TRBV7-6; CDR3: CASSSGGGRNYGYTF; DNA: TGTGCCAGCAGCTCCGGGGGGGGGCGAAACTATGGCTACACCTTC
J: TRBJ1-5; size: many; D: NA; V: TRBV23-1; CDR3: CATHWGGGFQPQHF; DNA: TGCGCCACCCATTGGGGGGGCGGATTTCAGCCCCAGCATTTT
J: TRBJ2-7; size: many; D: NA; V: TRBV10-2; CDR3: CASSAGGTYEQYF; DNA: TGCGCCAGCAGTGCCGGAGGCACGTACGAGCAGTACTTC
J: TRBJ2-1; size: NA; D: TRBD2; V: TRBV4-2; CDR3: CASSQVERGLNVDEQFF; DNA: TGTGCCAGCAGCCAAGTCGAGCGGGGGCTAAACGTCGATGAGCAGTTCTTC